This T cell receptor (beta chain) appears in the sequencing data of a study of neurological immune-mediated disorders. Overall study results and limits: None of the features examined (clinical or MRI) was associated with the multiple sclerosis repertoire cluster.

V was clipped by 0 bases and J by 4 bases, with 12 bases between them. Germline V gives CDR1 DFQATT, CDR2 SNEGSKA (reference sequence). The CDR3 has 14 residues. The cDNA was generated by 5'RACE with 10-nucleotide random UMIs. Whenever a sequencing run was performed, it yielded over 170 million TCR-beta sequences from 15-18 subjects. TCRdb analysed the 5' RACE reads with MiXCR anew, one entry per CDR3 protein. The data contain about 120,000 distinct CDR3 sequences, roughly 3.2% of them seen just once; the ten biggest clones take up 1% to 1.5%. Comments on this clonotype: Its antigen remains unidentified.

The chain is built from TRBV20-1 and TRBJ1-1, with a possible D match to TRBD1 (6 bases). The clonotype comes from a woman aged 25 to 45 with multiple sclerosis. Sequencing was performed on PBMCs. The CDR3 reads CSAREGARPTEAFF. The CDR3 coding sequence is TGCAGTGCTAGAGAGGGGGCGCGGCCCACTGAAGCTTTCTTT.